This record looks at one T cell receptor (beta chain) sequence and its context. A read error may account for a junction end that differs from germline. This sample was taken from a study of control samples from healthy donors and cancer patients. Libraries were prepared by immunoSEQ multiplex PCR; TCRdb keeps only in-frame clonotypes and omits some of them. The sample has about 110,000 clones; over 75% are singletons. The CDR3 totals 16 residues. Germline loops: CDR1 KGHSH, CDR2 LQKENI. The gene calls are TRBV18 and TRBJ2-2; D is unclear. The sequence derives from a human donor in good health. The donor label of this sample is uncertain. Sequenced input: blood. In DNA, the CDR3 is TGTGTCAGCTCAATTAACGACCCGAAGAACACCGGGGAGCTGTTTTTT. This encodes CVSSINDPKNTGELFF.